The entry below gives a single TCR beta chain sequence along with its context. This record comes from a study of T cell responses to AZD1222 COVID-19 vaccine. This CDR3 region has 16 residues. Losses at the gene ends were 3 bases for V and 9 bases for J; bases not matched to a gene: 12. CDR1 MNHEY and CDR2 SMNVEV come from the germline V gene (reference sequence). Sequencing used immunoSEQ multiplex PCR; TCRdb keeps in-frame clones, though not all of them. The repertoire holds some 120,000 clones, with more than 85% as singletons. This TCR was sampled from an adult in good health. The starting material was peripheral blood, obtained on day 0 of AZD1222 vaccination. The rearrangement uses TRBV27 and TRBJ1-2; 11 bases are a match to TRBD1. CDR3 loop: CASSFAPGTGGSSYTF. The CDR3 DNA follows: TGTGCCAGCAGTTTCGCCCCCGGGACAGGGGGTAGCAGCTACACCTTC.